The clone carrying this T cell receptor beta chain was detected once. This sample was taken from a study of control samples from healthy donors and cancer patients. Repertoires were generated with immunoSEQ multiplex PCR, while TCRdb's copy carries only in-frame clones and drops some. This sample yields approximately 100,000 clones, of which roughly 78% are seen a single time; 2% to 2.5% belongs to the top ten. The CDR3 sequence is 12 residues long. Trimming took off 2 bases at V and 7 bases at J, with 5 bases between the two ends. Germline V lookup: CDR1 MNHNY, CDR2 SVGAGI (reference sequence). This TCR came from a man between 60 and 75 years old in good health. The specimen was blood. The V call is TRBV6-6, the J call TRBJ1-4; no clear D. CDR3 residues: CASSYRSEKLFF. The CDR3 DNA reads as TGTGCCAGCAGTTACCGAAGTGAAAAACTGTTTTTT.